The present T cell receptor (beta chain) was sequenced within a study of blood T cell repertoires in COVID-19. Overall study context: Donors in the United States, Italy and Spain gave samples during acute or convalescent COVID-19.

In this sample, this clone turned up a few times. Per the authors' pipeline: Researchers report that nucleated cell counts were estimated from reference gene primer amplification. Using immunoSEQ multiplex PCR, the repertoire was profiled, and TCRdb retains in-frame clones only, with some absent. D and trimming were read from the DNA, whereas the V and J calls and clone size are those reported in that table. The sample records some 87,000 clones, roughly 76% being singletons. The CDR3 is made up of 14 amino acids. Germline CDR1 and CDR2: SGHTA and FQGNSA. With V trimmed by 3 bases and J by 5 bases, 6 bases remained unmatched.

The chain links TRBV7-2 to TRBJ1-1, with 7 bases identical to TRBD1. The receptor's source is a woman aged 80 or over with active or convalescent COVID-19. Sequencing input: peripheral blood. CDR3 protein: CASSLDNRGTEAFF. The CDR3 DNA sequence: TGTGCCAGCAGCTTGGACAACAGGGGAACTGAAGCTTTCTTT.